These T cell receptor beta chains were read from a single sample in a study of human T cells and chemical hapten exposure. TCRdb reprocessed the RACE reads via MiXCR and lists one record per CDR3 protein. The sample holds more than 150,000 distinct CDR3 sequences; roughly 14% are singletons and the top ten take about 1.8%. Source: whole blood, taken in connection with sensitization to the hapten diphenylcyclopropenone (DPC). Receptor source: a woman aged 25 to 39 with alopecia areata. Some clones in this sample may be carry-over from other donors' samples. Both conserved end residues are part of each CDR3. D genes are given only for firm matches. Part of the rows lack a size; the others show once, few, many or a class for expanded clones.

many,TRBV7-2,TRBJ2-5,.,CASSLDSQETQYF,TGTGCCAGCAGTTTGGACAGTCAAGAGACCCAGTACTTC
.,TRBV6-2/TRBV6-3,TRBJ2-2,TRBD1,CASSELDRDTGELFF,TGTGCCAGCAGTGAGCTAGACAGGGACACCGGGGAGCTGTTTTTT
once,TRBV4-2,TRBJ1-6,.,CASSQDMAPLHF,TGTGCCAGCAGCCAAGATATGGCACCCCTCCACTTT
.,TRBV28,TRBJ2-7,.,CASRVPSSYEQYF,TGTGCCAGCAGAGTCCCGAGCTCCTACGAGCAGTACTTC
many,TRBV29-1,TRBJ2-1,.,CSVDNRYNEQFF,TGCAGCGTTGATAACAGGTACAATGAGCAGTTCTTC
few,TRBV7-2,TRBJ2-5,TRBD2,CASSLGLAGETQYF,TGTGCCAGCAGCCTAGGACTAGCGGGAGAGACCCAGTACTTC
few,TRBV28,TRBJ1-2,.,CASRGTNYGYTF,TGTGCCAGCCGGGGGACTAACTATGGCTACACCTTC
.,TRBV20-1,TRBJ1-5,TRBD1,CSARTGDNQPQHF,TGCAGTGCGAGGACAGGGGATAATCAGCCCCAGCATTTT
.,TRBV29-1,TRBJ2-2,.,CSVESGTLTGELFF,TGCAGCGTTGAATCCGGGACGCTCACCGGGGAGCTGTTTTTT
.,TRBV18,TRBJ2-1,TRBD2,CASSPREGHEQFF,TGTGCCAGCTCACCACGGGAGGGGCATGAGCAGTTCTTC
few,TRBV27,TRBJ1-6,.,CASSPWGASYNSPLHF,TGTGCCAGCAGTCCTTGGGGCGCCTCCTATAATTCACCCCTCCACTTT
.,TRBV28,TRBJ2-1,.,CASSWIGSSNEQFF,TGTGCCAGCAGCTGGATCGGGTCGAGCAATGAGCAGTTCTTC
many,TRBV29-1,TRBJ1-1,.,CSVGFFLGDPEAFF,TGCAGCGTTGGGTTTTTTCTCGGCGATCCTGAAGCTTTCTTT
.,TRBV20-1,TRBJ2-5,.,CSARVVTAKETQYF,TGCAGTGCTAGGGTCGTGACGGCCAAAGAGACCCAGTACTTC
.,TRBV6-5,TRBJ1-6,.,CASSYSRGSYNSPLHF,TGTGCCAGCAGTTACTCGCGTGGCTCCTATAATTCACCCCTCCACTTT
few,TRBV29-1,TRBJ2-3,TRBD1,CSASPGQGVGMDTQYF,TGCAGCGCTTCACCGGGACAGGGGGTAGGGATGGATACGCAGTATTTT
few,TRBV7-2,TRBJ2-7,.,CASSLERVRPYEQYF,TGTGCCAGCAGCCTCGAGCGGGTGAGACCCTACGAGCAGTACTTC
.,TRBV20-1,TRBJ1-6,.,CSAREQGYNSPLHF,TGCAGTGCTAGGGAGCAGGGTTATAATTCACCCCTCCACTTT
few,TRBV3-1,TRBJ1-5,.,CASSHGRLGNQPQHF,TGTGCCAGCAGCCACGGCCGGCTGGGCAATCAGCCCCAGCATTTT
.,TRBV28,TRBJ2-7,TRBD1,CASRTGGSNLGYEQYF,TGTGCCAGCAGGACAGGGGGATCCAACCTCGGCTACGAGCAGTACTTC
many,TRBV18,TRBJ2-7,TRBD2,CASSPPLAGGTYEQYF,TGTGCCAGCTCACCACCACTAGCGGGAGGTACCTACGAGCAGTACTTC
few,TRBV28,TRBJ1-5,.,CASRHPLNQPQHF,TGTGCCAGCAGACACCCCCTCAATCAGCCCCAGCATTTT
few,TRBV9,TRBJ1-5,.,CASSVLGDSNQPQHF,TGTGCCAGCAGCGTTCTAGGGGATAGCAATCAGCCCCAGCATTTT
.,TRBV11-2,TRBJ2-2,.,CASSLVAGTGELFF,TGTGCCAGCAGCTTAGTCGCGGGGACCGGGGAGCTGTTTTTT
few,TRBV29-1,TRBJ2-1,.,CSVDPRASSYNEQFF,TGCAGCGTTGACCCCAGGGCCAGCTCCTACAATGAGCAGTTCTTC
.,TRBV4-1,TRBJ2-1,.,CASSQEDGGLYNEQFF,TGCGCCAGCAGCCAAGAGGACGGGGGCCTCTACAATGAGCAGTTCTTC
few,TRBV5-5,TRBJ2-7,TRBD1,CASSLGPTGESYEQYF,TGTGCCAGCAGCTTGGGGCCGACAGGGGAAAGCTACGAGCAGTACTTC
.,TRBV7-6,TRBJ2-3,.,CASSPNREGLGTDTQYF,TGTGCCAGCAGCCCAAACAGGGAGGGGCTCGGCACAGATACGCAGTATTTT
many,TRBV28,TRBJ2-1,.,CASSPTELYNEQFF,TGTGCCAGCAGTCCGACAGAGTTGTACAATGAGCAGTTCTTC
.,TRBV12-3/TRBV12-4,TRBJ2-1,.,CASSGGGAGQGEQFF,TGTGCCAGCAGTGGAGGAGGGGCAGGGCAAGGTGAGCAGTTCTTC
few,TRBV10-2,TRBJ2-3,.,CASSERRRDTDTQYF,TGCGCCAGCAGTGAGAGGAGAAGAGACACAGATACGCAGTATTTT
many,TRBV3-1,TRBJ2-1,.,CASSQLRAYEQFF,TGTGCCAGCAGCCAACTGAGGGCGTATGAGCAGTTCTTC
.,TRBV28,TRBJ2-7,TRBD2,CASRTGSGAQYF,TGTGCCAGCAGGACTGGGAGCGGGGCGCAGTACTTC
many,TRBV6-5,TRBJ2-7,TRBD1,CASSYWGTGNYEQYF,TGTGCCAGCAGTTACTGGGGGACAGGAAACTACGAGCAGTACTTC
.,TRBV28,TRBJ1-2,TRBD1,CASSLRRGLYGYTF,TGTGCCAGCAGTTTGCGAAGGGGGCTTTATGGCTACACCTTC